This T cell receptor (beta chain) is drawn from a study of T cells expressing NK-cell markers. TCRdb reanalyzed the 5' RACE reads, giving one entry per CDR3 protein sequence and no DNA. Its listing shows roughly 450,000 distinct CDR3 sequences. CDR1 LGHNA and CDR2 YNFKEQ come from the germline V gene. The CDR3 contains 15 residues. The genes are TRBV4-2 and TRBJ2-3; TCRdb proposes TRBD2, but this gene call is untestable without DNA. Sequencing was carried out using blood T cells: a sorted CD56 or NKG2C T cell subset, CD4+ or CD8+ T cells, or bulk PBMC T cells (not recorded which). This receptor was obtained from a woman aged 45-59 years in good health. CDR3 region: CASSHQREGTDTQYF.